This TCR beta chain was sequenced during a study of persistence of HIV-infected CD4 T cells (dated by TCRdb to the early 2020s). As for the study more broadly: The study isolated CMV- and HIV-1 Gag-responding CD4+ T cells from ART-treated individuals to examine antigen-driven clonal expansion of HIV-1-infected cells. TCRbeta sequencing assessed the clonality of all cells in each sorted population, while proviral sequencing assessed the clonality of infected cells. The median time the participants had spent on suppressive ART was 8 years. In the cross-participant TCR cluster analysis, eight or nine participants were included for CMV and about 7 participants were included for Gag. Apart from two participants who underwent leukapheresis at a single time point, peripheral blood samples of up to about 180 mL were collected from participants at multiple time points.

V and J are truncated by 5 bases and 3 bases respectively, leaving an intervening sequence of 10 bases. The CDR3 spans 14 residues, from the cysteine through the phenylalanine. CDR3 DNA only is kept here, 42 bases in frame from base 1. The germline V gene (reference sequence) specifies SEHNR as CDR1 and FQNEAQ as CDR2. The immunoSEQ hsTCRB assay version 4, run in survey mode, was used to sequence TCRbeta repertoires from genomic DNA. For TCRbeta sequencing, genomic DNA was diluted to roughly 10 ng/uL, with up to 1 ug used per sample. Turning to the authors' computational methods: TCRbeta data were analyzed in ImmunoSeq Analyzer 3.0, with diversity computed on productive nucleotide rearrangements. The improved Chao index was used to estimate lower-bound TCR diversity, and the Gini coefficient was used to estimate clonality using the Immunarch R package. Different nucleotide rearrangements encoding the same CDR3beta amino acid sequence were treated as distinct clonotypes. TCRbeta sequences significantly enriched in antigen-responding cells relative to anti-CD3/anti-CD28-activated cells were identified by differential abundance analysis. GLIPH2 clustered TCRs by predicted peptide-MHC specificity, both within individual participants and across merged participant data sets. As stored in TCRdb, this immuneACCESS dataset retains in-frame rearrangements with V and J assigned. A fraction of the clones does not appear; measured against another copy, unresolved V genes explain less than half of the discrepancy, and the remainder lacks a known reason. V and J calls and clone size follow that table, whereas D and trimming were derived from the DNA. In this sample the table shows just over 35,000 clones, more than 70% of which occur a single time. 5.4% of the sample belongs to the ten largest clones.

Taken with the paper, the label for treatment or condition translates to: suppressive antiretroviral therapy. A pool of overlapping 15-mer peptides from HIV-1 Gag, at 0.9 to 1 ug per peptide per mL, was used to stimulate the cells. Memory populations depleted of antigen-responding cells were obtained by sorting nonresponding CD40L-negative CD69-negative CD45RO-high memory CD4+ T cells. HIV-1-infected adults in whom suppressive ART had been started during chronic infection were enrolled as participants. Plasma HIV-1 RNA had been undetectable (below 50 copies/mL) in participants for at least 4 years. To be included, participants needed a CD4+ T cell count above 400 cells/uL and a positive CMV serology. Before stimulation, PBMCs were isolated using density centrifugation and depleted of CD8+ T cells. CD8-depleted PBMCs were stimulated for 15 to 20 hours with anti-CD28/CD49d costimulation, CD40-blocking antibody and enfuvirtide to prevent new infections. Cells were sorted on a Beckman Coulter MoFlo Legacy or XDP sorter, with propidium iodide excluding dead cells. For samples with more than one million cells, genomic DNA was extracted with the QIAamp DNA Mini Kit, and for all other samples the Quick-DNA Microprep Kit was used.

Of note for this clone: The antigen this receptor binds is unknown. No much larger clone is present one base from it, and per-base qualities are unavailable.

General study outcomes and caveats: Degenerate expanded CDR3beta sequences were enriched in antigen-responding cells, suggesting convergent selection of CD4+ responses to CMV and Gag. A correlation was observed between TCR oligoclonality and proviral oligoclonality within the same sorted populations. The study involved few individuals and tested only a limited range of antigens. Bulk TCR analyses could not be limited to the rare CMV-responding cells that actually contained HIV-1 proviruses. TCRbeta richness in CMV- and Gag-responding cells was significantly lower than in anti-CD3/anti-CD28-responding cells; CMV-responding cells had higher oligoclonality than CD3/CD28-stimulated and Gag-responding cells.

The chain links TRBV7-9 with TRBJ2-2; TRBD1 is possibly the D segment (5 matching bases). This clonotype was obtained from an adult with HIV. The donor label of this sample is uncertain. This material consisted of cultured CD4+ T cells from PBMCs, taken from a patient who received antiretroviral therapy. The intended sense of this specimen's cell subset or site label: CD40L-CD69- CD45RO-high memory CD4 T cells not responding to Gag peptides. This receptor has the CDR3 CASSADTDTGELFF. The DNA sequence follows: TGTGCCAGCAGCGCGGACACCGACACCGGGGAGCTGTTTTTT. The full variable domain, completed from the reference TRBV7-9 and TRBJ2-2 proteins outside the CDR3, reads DTGVSQNPRHKITKRGQNVTFRCDPISEHNRLYWYRQTLGQGPEFLTYFQNEAQLEKSRLLSDRFSAERPKGSFSTLEIQRTEQGDSAMYLCASSADTDTGELFFGEGSRLTVL.